The sequence of this T cell receptor beta chain was determined in a study of lymphopenia after photon versus proton radiotherapy (dated by TCRdb to about 2019). Looking at the study overall: In patients with gastrointestinal tumors who developed high-grade lymphopenia, the study compared the immunological effects of photon radiation therapy with those of proton radiation therapy. A cohort of around 21 patients with gastrointestinal tumors who received either photon or proton therapy and subsequently developed lymphopenia was included. The study aimed to characterize how the two radiation modalities differ in their impact on the immune system. Overall study results and their limits: Proton-treated patients stayed relatively stable during treatment, while photon-treated patients lost naive T cells and TCR diversity and gained effector/memory populations. After the lymphocyte count nadir, photon-treated repertoires showed oligoclonal expansion, especially of CD8+ Temra cells, which drove the drop in diversity. The survival association was assessed only in patients who died, and the authors presented better survival with proton therapy as a possibility rather than a demonstrated result. Across the cohort, an inverse correlation was found between a larger post-nadir drop in TCR diversity and overall survival time among patients who died.

Library preparation used the immunoSEQ multiplex PCR assay. T cell repertoires were profiled with deep sequencing of rearranged TCR beta loci together with multiparametric flow cytometry. Imported from immuneACCESS, the table was reduced by TCRdb to in-frame sequences with V and J called. These copies leave out some clones; in studies compared against another copy, an unresolved V gene accounts for under half, and the cause of the remainder is not known. In this sample the table shows 55,000 to 70,000 clones, 80% to 90% of which occur a single time. 9.5% to 14% of the sample belongs to the ten largest clones. With regard to this clone: No cognate antigen has been identified for it. Per-nucleotide qualities are absent, and no much larger clonotype sits a single base away.

This receptor was obtained from a man at least 80 years old with esophageal cancer. This specimen consisted of peripheral blood, obtained from a patient treated with proton-based radiotherapy.

The CDR3 region: CASSDRTGGSYEQYF. The DNA reads as follows: TGTGCCAGCAGCGATCGGACAGGGGGCTCCTACGAGCAGTACTTC. The sequence is built from TRBV5-3 and TRBJ2-7; TRBD1 aligns with 10 central bases. TRBV5-3 is an ORF; its function is uncertain. Relative to germline, V is missing 8 bases and J is missing 0 bases, with 8 bases of the junction outside any gene match. CDR3 length: 15 amino acids, cysteine to phenylalanine. Only the CDR3 portion is preserved as DNA: 45 bases, with reading frame beginning at the first base.